Below, 28 T cell receptor beta chains from the same sample are listed, as sequenced in a study of graft-versus-host responses after intestinal transplantation. The method was immunoSEQ multiplex PCR; TCRdb's version includes in-frame clones alone and lacks a portion of them. The data hold about 9,700 clones, with just over 30% observed a single time. Specimen: alloreactive CD4+ T cells from a mixed lymphocyte reaction culture, collected before transplantation. Subset here: CFSE-low proliferating T cells sorted from approximately 6-day pre-transplant mixed lymphocyte reaction (GvH or HvG direction). The receptor set was obtained from a human patient who was an organ donor for intestinal transplantation.

This clone is categorized as medium-sized. The J gene is TRBJ1-5, the V gene TRBV10-3, with D perhaps matching TRBD1 (6 bases). V dropped 2 bases and J dropped 1 base, with 6 bases sitting between them. The V gene's germline CDR1 is ENHRY and CDR2 SYGVKD. The CDR3 covers 14 residues. CDR3 bases: TGTGCCATCAGTGAGCAGGGGAGCAATCAGCCCCAGCATTTT. It specifies CAISEQGSNQPQHF.

J is TRBJ1-6 and V is TRBV14, with TRBD1 matching over 8 bases. The germline V gene has CDR1 SGHDN and CDR2 FVKESK. This CDR3 is 15 amino acids long. V shed 4 bases and J 7 bases; nucleotides not matched to a gene: 6. The CDR3 DNA is TGTGCCAGCAGCCCACGGACAGGGTGGAATTCACCCCTCCACTTT. Its translation is CASSPRTGWNSPLHF.

The chain joins TRBV6-6 to TRBJ1-5; D perhaps matches TRBD1 (5 bases). The CDR3 contains 13 residues. Trimming stripped 5 bases from V and 6 bases from J, with 11 bases between. The V gene's germline CDR1 is MNHNY and CDR2 SVGAGI (reference sequence). DNA of the CDR3: TGTGCCAGCAGTCAGGGTAAGACTCAGCCCCAGCATTTT. This encodes CASSQGKTQPQHF.

The genes are TRBV19 and TRBJ2-5; D is unresolved. V was pared by 3 bases and J by 6 bases, with 8 bases between. This CDR3 is built from 12 residues. In germline, CDR1 is LNHDA, CDR2 SQIVND (reference sequence). This CDR3 reads CASSIAGQTQYF. The CDR3 region has the DNA TGTGCCAGTAGTATTGCAGGACAGACCCAGTACTTC.

This clone is categorized as medium-sized. The gene calls are TRBV18 and TRBJ1-2; D is ambiguous. Germline lookup yields CDR1 KGHSH and CDR2 LQKENI. V was clipped by 3 bases and J by 3 bases, with 5 bases between them. This CDR3 has 12 amino acids. The CDR3 DNA follows: TGTGCCAGCTCACCGTTAGACTATGGCTACACCTTC. Protein product: CASSPLDYGYTF.

This clone turned up a few times. The chain is built from TRBV23-1 and TRBJ1-5; D remains unclear. TRBV23-1 is an open reading frame whose function is uncertain. Trimming cost V 0 bases and J 9 bases, with 18 bases left between them. The length of the CDR3 is 16 residues. DNA of the CDR3: TGCGCCAGCAGTCAATCCACGCCGCGGGTACTTCGGCCCCAGCATTTT. Residues: CASSQSTPRVLRPQHF.

Within the sample, this clone is medium-sized. The CDR3 DNA sequence: TGTGCCAGCAGGTATCCGGACAACTATGGCTACACCTTC. Encoded protein: CASRYPDNYGYTF. V is TRBV6-5 and J is TRBJ1-2, with D unresolved. From germline, CDR1 is MNHEY and CDR2 SVGAGI. V gave up 6 bases and J gave up 2 bases, with 10 bases separating them. The CDR3 is 13 amino acids.

The rearrangement links TRBV7-9 to TRBJ1-3, with unresolved D. Deletions cut 2 bases from V and 8 bases from J, with 19 bases between. The germline CDR1 and CDR2 sequences are SEHNR and FQNEAQ (reference sequence). The CDR3 consists of 16 residues. The CDR3 here is CASSLIYQGLAHTIYF. The CDR3 DNA reads TGTGCCAGCAGCTTAATATATCAAGGCCTTGCGCACACCATATATTTT.

This clone turned up a few times. The chain employs TRBV11-3 and TRBJ1-5; tentative D call: TRBD1 (5 bases). Germline V lookup: CDR1 SGHNT, CDR2 YENEEA. Trimming took 5 bases from V and 4 from J, leaving 9 bases between them. CDR3 length: 13 residues. The CDR3 loop is CASSPRGNQPQHF. The CDR3, as DNA: TGTGCCAGCAGCCCGCGGGGGAATCAGCCCCAGCATTTT.

This clone was observed a handful of times. The chain combines TRBV4-1 with TRBJ1-3; 7 bases fit TRBD1. The CDR3 contains 16 residues. Germline V gene lookup returns CDR1 MGHRA and CDR2 YSYEKL. The V gene end was trimmed by 2 bases and the J gene end by 8 bases; junction bases not matched to a gene: 12. CDR3 sequence (DNA): TGCGCCAGCAGCCAACGAACAGGGTACGGGACAGACACCATATATTTT. Translated: CASSQRTGYGTDTIYF.

The rearrangement links TRBV5-1 to TRBJ2-5; 14 bases are shared with TRBD2. Per germline, CDR1 SGHRS and CDR2 YFSETQ. The V segment lost 4 bases and the J segment 0 bases; nucleotides outside the gene matches: 11. This CDR3 spans 19 amino acids. CDR3 coding DNA: TGCGCCAGCAGCCGTTTGTGGACTAGCGGGGGGCCGAACCAAGAGACCCAGTACTTC. This translates into CASSRLWTSGGPNQETQYF.

This chain joins TRBV5-1 and TRBJ1-1; D ambiguous. CDR1 is SGHRS and CDR2 is YFSETQ in the germline V gene. The CDR3 is 13 residues long. Trimming took 3 bases from V and 4 from J, leaving 10 bases between them. The CDR3: CASSWEGSTEAFF. In DNA form, the CDR3 reads TGCGCCAGCAGCTGGGAGGGTTCCACTGAAGCTTTCTTT.

The genes are TRBV5-6 and TRBJ1-2, with TRBD1 identical over 9 bases. Germline V gene lookup returns CDR1 SGHDT and CDR2 YYEEEE. This CDR3 spans 13 amino acids. Trimming at V came to 4 bases and at J to 4 bases, leaving 2 bases not matched to a gene. The CDR3 coding sequence is TGTGCCAGCAGCCCGACAGGGGGCTATGGCTACACCTTC. It codes for CASSPTGGYGYTF.

The rearrangement uses TRBV11-2 and TRBJ2-3; 12 nucleotides match TRBD2. The CDR3 consists of 16 residues. V dropped 1 base and J dropped 1; count of bases not matched to a gene: 0. Per germline, CDR1 SGHAT and CDR2 FQNNGV. The CDR3 loop is CASSLGLAGGTDTQYF. CDR3 coding DNA: TGTGCCAGCAGCTTAGGACTAGCGGGGGGCACAGATACGCAGTATTTT.

Only one count was recorded for this clone. V and J are TRBV4-3 and TRBJ2-7, with D unclear. The CDR3 consists of 15 residues. Germline assignment: CDR1 LGHNA and CDR2 YSLEER. Trimming stripped 0 bases from V and 1 base from J, with 10 bases between. The CDR3 bases are TGCGCCAGCAGCCAAGATCGATGGAATTCCTACGAGCAGTACTTC. Residues: CASSQDRWNSYEQYF.

J is TRBJ2-7 and V is TRBV7-9, with a tentative D call TRBD1 (7 bases). Germline assignment: CDR1 SEHNR and CDR2 FQNEAQ (reference sequence). The CDR3 totals 17 residues. The V end lost 1 base, the J end lost 1 base, and 17 bases lay between the germline ends. The CDR3 sequence: CASSLGGGRGISYEQYF. CDR3 bases: TGTGCCAGCAGCTTAGGGGGAGGCAGGGGGATATCCTACGAGCAGTACTTC.

V gene TRBV5-1 combines with J gene TRBJ2-2; D possibly corresponds to TRBD1 (7 bases). The germline CDR1 and CDR2 sequences are SGHRS and YFSETQ. Deletions cut 4 bases from V and 4 bases from J, with 14 bases between. CDR3 length equals 15 residues. CDR3 DNA: TGCGCCAGCAGCGCGGGACAGATTCTCACCGGGGAGCTGTTTTTT. The encoded protein is CASSAGQILTGELFF.

This sequence joins TRBV19 and TRBJ1-1; the D is unclear. The germline CDR1 and CDR2 sequences are LNHDA and SQIVND (reference sequence). Trimming cost V 7 bases and J 0 bases, with 21 bases left between them. The CDR3 is 17 amino acids. The CDR3 coding sequence is TGTGCCAGTAACTCGCCGGGGTCCCTCCTTATGAACACTGAAGCTTTCTTT. Its translation: CASNSPGSLLMNTEAFF.

The chain links TRBV19 to TRBJ1-2; TRBD1 matches at 7 bases. Germline CDR1 LNHDA, CDR2 SQIVND (reference sequence). V lost 4 bases, J lost 4 bases, and 3 bases stayed unmatched. CDR3 length equals 13 residues. CDR3 DNA: TGTGCCAGTAGTAGCACAGGGGCCTATGGCTACACCTTC. Protein product: CASSSTGAYGYTF.

This chain links TRBV5-1 with TRBJ2-2; 10 nucleotides line up with TRBD1. CDR3 length: 18 amino acids. Germline V gives CDR1 SGHRS, CDR2 YFSETQ. The trim removed 0 bases at V and 4 bases at J, leaving 9 bases unmatched. The CDR3 loop is CASSLDFPGQGSTGELFF. The DNA for the CDR3 is TGCGCCAGCAGCTTGGACTTCCCGGGACAGGGGAGCACCGGGGAGCTGTTTTTT.

The chain is built from TRBV25-1 and TRBJ2-2; D remains ambiguous. The ends were cut back, 1 base at V and 1 base at J, with 4 bases in the middle. Germline V gene data show CDR1 as MGHDK and CDR2 as SYGVNS. This CDR3 spans 14 amino acids. In nucleotides, the CDR3 is TGTGCCAGCAGTGAATCGGGGAACACCGGGGAGCTGTTTTTT. Amino acids: CASSESGNTGELFF.

This clone was picked up a small number of times. The genes are TRBV6-6 and TRBJ2-7; 11 nucleotides line up with TRBD1. CDR3 length: 15 amino acids. Germline V lookup: CDR1 MNHNY, CDR2 SVGAGI (reference sequence). V lost 2 bases and J lost 3; bases outside the gene matches: 3. Written as DNA, the CDR3 is TGTGCCAGCAGTTACCTGGGACAGGGGGACTACGAGCAGTACTTC. The encoded protein is CASSYLGQGDYEQYF.

The chain uses TRBV7-9 and TRBJ2-5; D is undetermined. The V gene lost 5 bases and the J gene lost 5 bases, with 12 bases spanning the gap. The CDR3 runs to 13 residues. The germline V gene encodes CDR1 SEHNR and CDR2 FQNEAQ (reference sequence). CDR3 loop: CASSTYPRETQYF. DNA for the CDR3: TGTGCCAGCAGCACATATCCGAGGGAGACCCAGTACTTC. Looking up the rest from reference TRBV7-9 and TRBJ2-5 gives the full variable domain: DTGVSQNPRHKITKRGQNVTFRCDPISEHNRLYWYRQTLGQGPEFLTYFQNEAQLEKSRLLSDRFSAERPKGSFSTLEIQRTEQGDSAMYLCASSTYPRETQYFGPGTRLLVL.

This clone is deemed medium-sized (0.01 to 0.1%). The rearrangement links TRBV6-6 to TRBJ1-6, with TRBD1 matching 9 bases. The CDR3 length is 15 residues. The germline V gene encodes CDR1 MNHNY and CDR2 SVGAGI (reference sequence). Trimming took 6 bases from V and 6 from J; bases not matched to a gene: 6. CDR3: CASRIGGQGNSPLHF. CDR3 nucleotide sequence: TGTGCCAGCAGGATAGGGGGACAGGGTAATTCACCCCTCCACTTT.

This clone was detected only a few times. The genes are TRBV2 and TRBJ1-4; D possibly corresponds to TRBD1 (6 bases). The CDR3 length is 15 residues. Germline V gene sequence: CDR1 SNHLY, CDR2 FYNNEI. V gave up 0 bases and J gave up 4 bases, with 9 bases separating them. The CDR3 DNA reads TGTGCCAGCAGTGAAGCAGGGGGGCGTAATGAAAAACTGTTTTTT. As protein: CASSEAGGRNEKLFF.

V is TRBV6-6 and J is TRBJ1-5; possible D gene TRBD1, 5 bases. The V and J ends lost 9 bases and 0 bases respectively, with 18 bases between them. Germline CDR1 reads MNHNY; CDR2 reads SVGAGI (reference sequence). CDR3 length: 16 amino acids. The chain's CDR3 is CASRDRPRDSNQPQHF. CDR3 bases: TGTGCCAGTCGAGACAGACCGAGGGATAGCAATCAGCCCCAGCATTTT.

The chain carries TRBV6-6 and TRBJ1-2; 11 bases line up with TRBD1. The length of the CDR3 is 15 residues. Trimming at V came to 4 bases and at J to 4 bases, leaving 5 bases not matched to a gene. The V gene's germline CDR1 is MNHNY and CDR2 SVGAGI (reference sequence). The CDR3 bases are TGTGCCAGCAGTTTCCGGGACAGGGGGGTCTATGGCTACACCTTC. Translation gives CASSFRDRGVYGYTF.

This clone has a handful of counts. The rearrangement joins TRBV11-3 to TRBJ2-4; tentatively, D is TRBD1 (6 bases). Trimming took 3 bases from V and 4 from J, leaving 7 bases between them. Germline-derived CDR1 and CDR2 are SGHNT and YENEEA. The CDR3 covers 13 residues. The CDR3 here is CASSLGQKNIQYF. The CDR3 DNA reads as TGTGCCAGCAGCTTGGGACAAAAAAACATTCAGTACTTC.